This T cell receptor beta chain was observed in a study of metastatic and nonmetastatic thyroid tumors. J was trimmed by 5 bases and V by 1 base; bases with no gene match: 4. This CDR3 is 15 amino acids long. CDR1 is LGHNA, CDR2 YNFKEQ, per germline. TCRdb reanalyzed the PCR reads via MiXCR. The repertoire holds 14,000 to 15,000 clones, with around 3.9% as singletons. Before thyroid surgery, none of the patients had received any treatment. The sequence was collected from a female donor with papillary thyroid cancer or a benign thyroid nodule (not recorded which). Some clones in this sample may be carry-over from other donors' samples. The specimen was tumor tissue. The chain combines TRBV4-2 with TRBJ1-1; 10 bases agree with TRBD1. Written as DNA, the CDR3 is TGTGCCAGCAGCCAAGTTAGGACAGGGGGGACTGAAGCTTTCTTT. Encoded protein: CASSQVRTGGTEAFF.